The 3 T cell receptor beta chains listed next were all sequenced from one sample in a study of cytomegalovirus exposure and HLA in healthy donors. PCR amplification relied on 60 Vbeta primers (plus 13 Jbeta primers). Sequenced by immunoSEQ multiplex PCR; TCRdb stores in-frame clones only, minus some. The sample consists of around 60,000 clones, about 65% of them appearing once. The sample consisted of PBMCs. Receptors originate from a middle-aged man in good health and CMV-seropositive.

The V gene is TRBV4-3, the J gene TRBJ2-7; D not certain. This CDR3 has 13 amino acids. Looked up from germline, CDR1 is LGHNA and CDR2 is YSLEER. V lost 1 base and J lost 3, with 7 bases in between. For the CDR3, the DNA is TGCGCCAGCAGCCAAGTGAGGAGCTACGAGCAGTACTTC. It is translated as CASSQVRSYEQYF.

The rearrangement uses TRBV2 and TRBJ1-4, with D possibly being TRBD1 (6 bases). The CDR3 spans 15 residues. The V gene lost 2 bases and the J gene lost 7 bases, with 14 bases spanning the gap. From germline, CDR1 is SNHLY and CDR2 FYNNEI. DNA for the CDR3: TGTGCCAGCAGTGAATTAGGGACAAGGGGTGAAAAACTGTTTTTT. It yields the protein CASSELGTRGEKLFF.

The table lists this clone with a count of one. The gene calls are TRBV19 and TRBJ2-3, with 13 bases aligning to TRBD2. The CDR3 contains 17 residues. V gave up 2 bases and J gave up 3 bases; unmatched junction bases: 5. Germline loops: CDR1 LNHDA, CDR2 SQIVND (reference sequence). CDR3 coding DNA: TGTGCCAGTAGTATAAGGACTAGCGGGAGTGGTACAGATACGCAGTATTTT. Encoded protein: CASSIRTSGSGTDTQYF.